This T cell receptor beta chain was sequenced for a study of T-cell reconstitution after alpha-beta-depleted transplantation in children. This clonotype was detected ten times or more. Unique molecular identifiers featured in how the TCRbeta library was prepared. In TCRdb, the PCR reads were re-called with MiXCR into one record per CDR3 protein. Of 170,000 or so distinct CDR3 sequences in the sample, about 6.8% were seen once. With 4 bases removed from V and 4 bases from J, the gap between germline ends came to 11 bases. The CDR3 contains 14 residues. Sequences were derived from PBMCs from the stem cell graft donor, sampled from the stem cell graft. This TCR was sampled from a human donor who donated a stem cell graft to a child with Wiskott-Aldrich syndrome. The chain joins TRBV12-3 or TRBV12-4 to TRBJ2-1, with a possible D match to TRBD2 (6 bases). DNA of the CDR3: TGTGCCAGCAGTTCCGGGACTCCTTACAATGAGCAGTTCTTC. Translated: CASSSGTPYNEQFF.